The clone carrying this TCR beta chain was seen ten or more times. Antigen: not known. This entry belongs to a study of T cells in Graves' hyperthyroidism and ophthalmopathy. Study-level findings and limits: The model made its ophthalmopathy prediction, and onset followed a median roughly 6.5 months later.

This CDR3 contains 13 residues. V was cut by 2 bases and J by 5 bases, with 9 bases left in between. Germline assignment: CDR1 KGHSH and CDR2 LQKENI. It was RNA transcripts that yielded the amplified TCR beta CDR3 regions. The TCR CDR3 was amplified in a first-round RT-PCR using the HTBI primer set. One entry per CDR3 protein results from TCRdb running MiXCR on the multiplex PCR reads. In the table there are 250,000 to 300,000 distinct CDR3 sequences, approximately 18% of which are singletons. Material for sequencing was blood. The chain has TRBV18 and TRBJ2-5, with D unresolved. The TCR sequence derives from a middle-aged man with Graves' ophthalmopathy. The DNA of the CDR3 is TGTGCCAGCTCACCAGGAATGAGGGAGACCCAGTACTTC. This encodes CASSPGMRETQYF. Using reference TRBV18 and TRBJ2-5 for the parts outside the CDR3, the full variable domain is NAGVMQNPRHLVRRRGQEARLRCSPMKGHSHVYWYRQLPEEGLKFMVYLQKENIIDESGMPKERFSAEFPKEGPSILRIQQVVRGDSAAYFCASSPGMRETQYFGPGTRLLVL.